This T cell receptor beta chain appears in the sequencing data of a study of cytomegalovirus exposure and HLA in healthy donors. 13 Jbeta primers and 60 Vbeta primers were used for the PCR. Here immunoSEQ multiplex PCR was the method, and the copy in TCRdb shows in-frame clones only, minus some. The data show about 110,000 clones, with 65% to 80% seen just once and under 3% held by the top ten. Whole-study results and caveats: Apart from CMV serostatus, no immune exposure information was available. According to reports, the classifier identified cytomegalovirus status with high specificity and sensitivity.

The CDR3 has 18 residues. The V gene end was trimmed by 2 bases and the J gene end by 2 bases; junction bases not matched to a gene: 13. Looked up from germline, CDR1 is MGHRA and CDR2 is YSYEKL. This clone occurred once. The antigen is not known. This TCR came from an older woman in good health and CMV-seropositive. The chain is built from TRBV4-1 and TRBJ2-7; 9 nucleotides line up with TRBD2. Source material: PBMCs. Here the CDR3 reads CASSQTYSRLAEAYEQYF. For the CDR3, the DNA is TGCGCCAGCAGCCAAACTTACTCAAGACTAGCGGAAGCCTACGAGCAGTACTTC.